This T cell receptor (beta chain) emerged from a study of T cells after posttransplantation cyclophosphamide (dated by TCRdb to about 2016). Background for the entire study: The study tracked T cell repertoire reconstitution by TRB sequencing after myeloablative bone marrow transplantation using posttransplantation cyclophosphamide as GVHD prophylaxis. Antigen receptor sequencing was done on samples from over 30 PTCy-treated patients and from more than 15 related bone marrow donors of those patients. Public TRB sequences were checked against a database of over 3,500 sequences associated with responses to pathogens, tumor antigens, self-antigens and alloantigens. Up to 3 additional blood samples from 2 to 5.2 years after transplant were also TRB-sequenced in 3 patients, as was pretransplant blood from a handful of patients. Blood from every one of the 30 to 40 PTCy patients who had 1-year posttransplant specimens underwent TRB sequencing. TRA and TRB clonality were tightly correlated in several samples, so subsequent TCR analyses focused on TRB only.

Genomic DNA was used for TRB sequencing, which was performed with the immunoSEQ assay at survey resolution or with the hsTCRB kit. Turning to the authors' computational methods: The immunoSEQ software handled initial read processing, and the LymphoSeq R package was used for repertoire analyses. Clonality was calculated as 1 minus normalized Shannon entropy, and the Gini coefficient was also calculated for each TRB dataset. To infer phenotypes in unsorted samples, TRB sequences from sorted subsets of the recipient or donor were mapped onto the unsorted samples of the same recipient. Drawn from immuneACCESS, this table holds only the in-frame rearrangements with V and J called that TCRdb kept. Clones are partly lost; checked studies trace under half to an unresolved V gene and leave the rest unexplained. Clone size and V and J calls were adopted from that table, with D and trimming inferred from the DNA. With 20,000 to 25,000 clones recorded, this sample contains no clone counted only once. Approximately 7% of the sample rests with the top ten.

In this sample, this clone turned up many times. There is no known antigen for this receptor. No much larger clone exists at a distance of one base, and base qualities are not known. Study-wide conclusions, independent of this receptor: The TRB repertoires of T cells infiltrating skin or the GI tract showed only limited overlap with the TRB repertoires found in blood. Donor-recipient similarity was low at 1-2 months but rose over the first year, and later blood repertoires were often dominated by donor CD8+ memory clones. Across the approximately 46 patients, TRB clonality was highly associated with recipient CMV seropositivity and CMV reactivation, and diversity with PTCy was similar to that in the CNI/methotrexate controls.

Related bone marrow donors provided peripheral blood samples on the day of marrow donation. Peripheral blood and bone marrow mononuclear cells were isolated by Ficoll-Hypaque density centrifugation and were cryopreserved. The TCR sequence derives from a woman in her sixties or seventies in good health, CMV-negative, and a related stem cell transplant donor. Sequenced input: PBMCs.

The CDR3 in this case is CASSSAGAVNSPLHF. The DNA sequence follows: TGTGCCAGCAGTTCGGCAGGGGCTGTTAATTCACCCCTCCACTTT. Recombination joined TRBV7-2 with TRBJ1-6; tentative D gene TRBD1, with 6 bases matching. V loses 6 bases of germline sequence and J loses 6 bases, and the interval between the two ends is 15 bases. From the germline V gene, CDR1 is SGHTA and CDR2 is FQGNSA. The CDR3 holds 15 amino acids from the cysteine to the phenylalanine. CDR3 DNA only is kept here, 45 bases in frame from base 1. The variable domain in full, with residues beyond the CDR3 obtained from the reference TRBV7-2 and TRBJ1-6 genes, is GAGVSQSPSNKVTEKGKDVELRCDPISGHTALYWYRQSLGQGLEFLIYFQGNSAPDKSGLPSDRFSAERTGGSVSTLTIQRTQQEDSAVYLCASSSAGAVNSPLHFGNGTRLTVT.